This entry is about one T cell receptor beta chain. What it binds is not known. This entry comes from a study of cytomegalovirus exposure and HLA in healthy donors. Points from the study as a whole: The study recorded 150 to 200 TCR beta chains that were cytomegalovirus-associated. TCR sequences were mostly rare, though some public TCRs occurred in many donors.

A multiplex PCR was run with 60 Vbeta primers and 13 Jbeta primers. In the study's own analysis: The count from a later analysis was 60 million to 85 million unique TCR beta chains, 9.5 million to 13 million of them shared. Only in-frame clones appear in the TCRdb table, and some are missing; sequencing was by immunoSEQ multiplex PCR. The DNA gave D and trimming, while V, J and clone size come from that table. The sample records about 200,000 clones, around 83% being singletons. Trimming removed 2 bases from V and 3 bases from J; junction bases left unmatched: 16. The germline V gene encodes CDR1 SGDLS and CDR2 YYNGEE. There are 18 residues in the CDR3.

The clonotype was recovered from a woman between 40 and 55 years old in good health and CMV-seronegative. Sequencing used PBMCs. The chain joins TRBV9 to TRBJ2-7; 8 bases line up with TRBD2. The CDR3 is CASSVRCQGTRMYYEQYF. The CDR3, as DNA: TGTGCCAGCAGCGTCCGCTGCCAAGGGACTAGGATGTACTACGAGCAGTACTTC.